This T cell receptor beta chain was sequenced during a study of T cells after posttransplantation cyclophosphamide. Peripheral blood was collected from the related graft donor on the marrow donation day. Only in-frame clones appear in the TCRdb table, and some are missing; sequencing was by immunoSEQ multiplex PCR. The sample presents some 37,000 clones, none singletons. The receptor was derived from a girl between 10 and 17 years old in good health, CMV-negative, and a related stem cell transplant donor. Sequencing was carried out using PBMCs.

CDR3 region: CASSLGTRNSGNTIYF. DNA of the CDR3: TGCGCCAGCAGCTTGGGGACTCGGAACTCTGGAAACACCATATATTTT. This chain joins TRBV5-1 and TRBJ1-3; no firm D call. This CDR3 contains 16 residues. V lost 0 bases and J 0 bases, leaving 10 bases between the germline ends. The germline gives CDR1 SGHRS, CDR2 YFSETQ.